A single sample gave rise to the 16 T cell receptor beta chains below, sequenced in a study of T cell repertoires in cytomegalovirus infection. These receptors' targets are unknown. MiXCR was run by TCRdb on the reads, yielding one entry per CDR3 protein. The data hold hundreds of thousands of distinct CDR3 sequences, with around a third observed a single time. The sequences come from cultured PBMCs, collected from culture after CMV antigen stimulation. The receptors originated from a human donor in good health (CMV status not recorded). Some clones in this sample may be carry-over from other donors' samples.

This chain connects TRBV5-1 to TRBJ1-2, with D possibly TRBD1 on 6 matching bases. This CDR3 spans 16 amino acids. V lost 0 bases and J lost 0, with 12 bases in between. Germline V gene data show CDR1 as SGHRS and CDR2 as YFSETQ. DNA for the CDR3: TGCGCCAGCAGCTTGGCCTCCCAGGGGACTAACTATGGCTACACCTTC. Its protein is CASSLASQGTNYGYTF.

In its sample, this clonotype was seen a few times. V is TRBV6-1 and J is TRBJ2-5; D is perhaps TRBD1 or TRBD2 (5 bases each). V gave up 7 bases and J gave up 4 bases, with 16 bases separating them. The CDR3 covers 14 residues. Germline lookup yields CDR1 MNHNS and CDR2 SASEGT. The CDR3 protein is CASTSLGVGETQYF. For the CDR3, the DNA is TGTGCCAGCACTAGTCTGGGGGTGGGAGAGACCCAGTACTTC.

This clonotype occurred a few times. The rearrangement joins TRBV28 to TRBJ1-2; 7 positions agree with TRBD1. Germline CDR1 is MDHEN and CDR2 is SYDVKM. Germline trimming cut 8 bases from V and 4 bases from J; bases unmatched to any gene: 10. The CDR3 is 14 amino acids. This CDR3 reads CASRTLDRFYGYTF. In DNA, the CDR3 is TGTGCCAGCCGGACTCTGGACAGGTTCTATGGCTACACCTTC.

CDR3: CASSMTSTGELFF. In nucleotides, the CDR3 is TGTGCCAGCAGCATGACTTCAACCGGGGAGCTGTTTTTT. The V gene is TRBV12-3 or TRBV12-4, the J gene TRBJ2-2, with no clear D. V dropped 6 bases and J dropped 5 bases, with 10 bases sitting between them. There are 13 residues in the CDR3.

CDR3 sequence reads: CSASPGGSSSDEQFF. DNA for the CDR3: TGCAGTGCTAGCCCCGGTGGCAGTTCCTCCGATGAGCAGTTCTTC. The chain uses TRBV20-1 and TRBJ2-1; D not certain. Germline CDR1 DFQATT, CDR2 SNEGSKA (reference sequence). There are 15 residues in the CDR3. Trimming removed 3 bases from V and 8 bases from J, with 20 bases in between.

The chain couples TRBV2 to TRBJ1-1, with D uncertain. The CDR3 sequence is 13 residues long. Trimming took off 6 bases at V and 1 base at J, with 9 bases between the two ends. Looked up from germline, CDR1 is SNHLY and CDR2 is FYNNEI. In nucleotides, the CDR3 is TGTGCCAGCAGGGCGGAGGCGAACACTGAAGCTTTCTTT. Amino acids: CASRAEANTEAFF.

V usage is TRBV11-3 and J usage is TRBJ2-3; D perhaps matches TRBD1 (6 bases). This CDR3 has 13 residues. V gave up 5 bases and J gave up 6 bases, with 12 bases separating them. The germline gives CDR1 SGHNT, CDR2 YENEEA. The DNA for the CDR3 is TGTGCCAGCAGCCTAGGACAGCAGGATACGCAGTATTTT. Residues: CASSLGQQDTQYF.

This chain connects TRBV7-9 to TRBJ1-3; D might be TRBD1 (5 bases). The CDR3 is made up of 16 amino acids. Germline loops: CDR1 SEHNR, CDR2 FQNEAQ (reference sequence). V was shortened by 5 bases and J by 0 bases, with 14 bases between the two germline ends. The CDR3 DNA reads TGTGCCAGCAGCACCCGGGACGGGGGCTCTGGAAACACCATATATTTT. Translating it yields CASSTRDGGSGNTIYF.

This clonotype was detected only a few times. The chain carries TRBV20-1 and TRBJ2-3; 11 positions match TRBD2. CDR1 and CDR2 (germline): DFQATT, SNEGSKA (reference sequence). V dropped 3 bases and J dropped 5; count of bases not matched to a gene: 10. This CDR3 has 16 residues. The CDR3 nucleotides are TGCAGTGCTAGTACTAGCGGGGGCATGGGTATAGATACGCAGTATTTT. Protein: CSASTSGGMGIDTQYF.

A few counts support this clonotype. This chain joins TRBV2 and TRBJ2-5, with 10 bases that match TRBD2. Germline values: CDR1 SNHLY, CDR2 FYNNEI. This CDR3 spans 15 amino acids. V trimming: 6 bases; J trimming: 4 bases; junction bases outside the gene matches: 8. CDR3 DNA: TGTGCCAGCAGGAGCGGGGGGGCTGTCCGAGAGACCCAGTACTTC. Translated, it gives CASRSGGAVRETQYF.

This clonotype appeared many times. The CDR3 is CASSSSDRGGLNTEAFF. The CDR3 DNA follows: TGTGCCAGCAGCTCCTCCGACAGGGGAGGACTGAACACTGAAGCTTTCTTT. The J gene is TRBJ1-1, the V gene TRBV7-9, with 8 bases fitting TRBD1. The CDR3 loop spans 17 amino acids. Per the germline V gene, CDR1 is SEHNR and CDR2 is FQNEAQ (reference sequence). V was pared by 4 bases and J by 0 bases, with 10 bases of the junction left unmatched.

The chain joins TRBV7-6 to TRBJ1-5; 10 bases match TRBD1. V was clipped by 5 bases and J by 7 bases; unmatched bases: 8. Germline CDR1 and CDR2: SGHVS and FNYEAQ. CDR3 length: 15 amino acids. The CDR3 reads CASSGLGTGVQPQHF. The CDR3 coding sequence is TGTGCCAGCAGCGGGCTTGGGACAGGGGTCCAGCCCCAGCATTTT.

This clonotype was recorded many times. This sequence joins TRBV7-2 and TRBJ2-1; D gene unclear. From germline, CDR1 is SGHTA and CDR2 FQGNSA. Trimming removed 1 base from V and 9 bases from J, with 7 bases in between. The CDR3 loop spans 12 amino acids. Written as DNA, the CDR3 is TGTGCCAGCAGCTTAGTTTCCCCTGAGCAGTTCTTC. It translates to CASSLVSPEQFF.

This clonotype was seen only a few times. V gene TRBV7-9 combines with J gene TRBJ2-5, with D unclear. Germline V gene data show CDR1 as SEHNR and CDR2 as FQNEAQ (reference sequence). Trimming stripped 7 bases from V and 5 bases from J, with 14 bases between. CDR3 size: 13 residues. Here the CDR3 DNA reads TGTGCCAGCAACCCTTCGGGCTCCGAGACCCAGTACTTC. Translated: CASNPSGSETQYF.

This clonotype was observed a few times. The CDR3 nucleotides read TGCAGTGCTAGATCGTTTAGGACTAGCGGGAGGAAGGAGACCCAGTACTTC. Translation gives CSARSFRTSGRKETQYF. V gene TRBV20-1 combines with J gene TRBJ2-5, with 14 bases lining up with TRBD2. CDR3 length: 17 residues. V lost 2 bases, J lost 5 bases, and 10 bases stayed unmatched. Germline CDR1 and CDR2: DFQATT and SNEGSKA (reference sequence).

The V gene is TRBV6-5, the J gene TRBJ1-1; tentative D call: TRBD1 (6 bases). CDR1 MNHEY and CDR2 SVGAGI come from the germline V gene. This CDR3 is built from 14 residues. Trimming took 4 bases from V and 1 from J, leaving 10 bases between them. CDR3 in DNA: TGTGCCAGCAGTTCCGGGGGCTCGAACACTGAAGCTTTCTTT. Translating gives CASSSGGSNTEAFF.